These 14 T cell receptor beta chains were all obtained from the same sample, sequenced in a study of OX40 agonist ivuxolimab in advanced cancers. The method was immunoSEQ multiplex PCR; TCRdb's version includes in-frame clones alone and lacks a portion of them. There are more than 50,000 clones in the sample; about 90% occur only once, and about 1.8% lies in the top ten. The source was CD4+ or CD8+ T cells sorted from blood, collected in a trial of the OX40 agonist ivuxolimab. Receptors originate from an adult with an advanced solid tumor such as melanoma, head and neck, liver or kidney cancer.

The chain has TRBV28 and TRBJ2-7; D is possibly TRBD1 or TRBD2 (6 bases each). Between the trimmed V and J ends, which lost 9 bases and 1 base, there was a span of 19 bases. The germline V gene encodes CDR1 MDHEN and CDR2 SYDVKM. CDR3 length: 15 amino acids. The CDR3 DNA follows: TGTGCCAGTCTGGGGGCGGCTAGCGAGTCCTACGAGCAGTACTTC. It yields the protein CASLGAASESYEQYF.

The chain combines TRBV30 with TRBJ1-1; weak D call: TRBD1 (6 bases). Looked up from germline, CDR1 is GTSNPN and CDR2 is SVGIG (reference sequence). CDR3 length equals 15 residues. Trimming took 1 base from V and 1 from J, leaving 13 bases between them. CDR3 nucleotides: TGTGCCTGGAGTGAGCAGGGGAGGGGGAACACTGAAGCTTTCTTT. Translating gives CAWSEQGRGNTEAFF.

As regards this clone: Sequence at one end of the junction differs from germline and may be a read error. J is TRBJ2-2 and V is TRBV7-9; D is perhaps TRBD2 (6 bases). CDR3 size: 15 residues. CDR1 and CDR2 from the germline V gene are SEHNR and FQNEAQ (reference sequence). The CDR3 region has the DNA TGTGCCAGCAGCCGAGGAGGATTAGAAAACGGGGGGCTGTTTTTT. Its protein is CASSRGGLENGGLFF.

This chain links TRBV6-5 with TRBJ1-2, with TRBD1 matching over 7 bases. The germline gives CDR1 MNHEY, CDR2 SVGAGI. Unmatched junction bases numbered 6, after V lost 6 bases and J lost 2 bases. The length of the CDR3 is 14 residues. The CDR3 reads CASRRQGQNYGYTF. The CDR3 region has the DNA TGTGCCAGCAGAAGGCAGGGACAGAACTATGGCTACACCTTC.

The chain is built from TRBV6-5 and TRBJ2-1, with a tentative D call TRBD1 (6 bases). Germline CDR1 reads MNHEY; CDR2 reads SVGAGI. The length of the CDR3 is 12 residues. Trimming removed 6 bases from V and 7 bases from J, with 10 bases in between. In DNA, the CDR3 is TGTGCCAGCAGCCACAGGGTTAATGAGCAGTTCTTC. Translation gives CASSHRVNEQFF.

V and J are TRBV28 and TRBJ2-1; D gene ambiguous. The V and J ends lost 5 bases and 6 bases respectively, with 14 bases between them. CDR1 is MDHEN, CDR2 SYDVKM, per germline. This CDR3 has 14 amino acids. CDR3: CASSKGSGPNEQFF. CDR3 nucleotides: TGTGCCAGCAGTAAAGGGTCGGGTCCCAATGAGCAGTTCTTC.

The V call is TRBV2, the J call TRBJ1-2; D is ambiguous. Germline V gives CDR1 SNHLY, CDR2 FYNNEI. This CDR3 is 11 amino acids long. The V end lost 8 bases, the J end lost 5 bases, and 9 bases lay between the germline ends. CDR3 DNA sequence: TGTGCCAGCCAAGGGAGTTATGGCTACACCTTC. The encoded protein is CASQGSYGYTF.

This clone was seen a single time. The rearrangement uses TRBV9 and TRBJ2-2; possibly TRBD2 for D (6 bases). The germline CDR1 and CDR2 sequences are SGDLS and YYNGEE. Trimming took 0 bases from V and 2 from J, leaving 11 bases between them. CDR3 size: 16 residues. In DNA form, the CDR3 reads TGTGCCAGCAGCGTAGATCCTAGCGCAAACACCGGGGAGCTGTTTTTT. It codes for CASSVDPSANTGELFF.

This clone was found once. The CDR3 loop is CASSLVGRGEKLFF. The CDR3 nucleotides are TGTGCCAGCAGTTTAGTTGGCAGGGGTGAAAAACTGTTTTTT. The chain is built from TRBV27 and TRBJ1-4, with D possibly TRBD1 on 6 matching bases. This CDR3 region has 14 residues. Germline V gives CDR1 MNHEY, CDR2 SMNVEV (reference sequence). V was trimmed by 2 bases and J by 7 bases, leaving 11 bases between them.

V and J are TRBV19 and TRBJ2-3, with 7 nucleotides matching TRBD1. The CDR3 totals 14 residues. After removal of 5 bases from V and 4 bases from J, the junction contained 6 bases not matched to a gene. From germline, CDR1 is LNHDA and CDR2 SQIVND (reference sequence). The CDR3 is CASSVQGSADTQYF. CDR3 coding DNA: TGTGCCAGTAGTGTACAGGGGTCCGCAGATACGCAGTATTTT.

This chain connects TRBV4-2 to TRBJ2-6, with 8 bases aligning to TRBD1. Germline assignment: CDR1 LGHNA and CDR2 YNFKEQ. CDR3 length: 17 amino acids. After removal of 3 bases from V and 1 base from J, the junction contained 5 bases not matched to a gene. The CDR3 DNA sequence: TGTGCCAGCAGCCAGGGTCGGACAGGGTCTGGGGCCAACGTCCTGACTTTC. Its protein product is CASSQGRTGSGANVLTF.

This rearrangement joins TRBV9 to TRBJ2-3; 10 bases are a match to TRBD2. This CDR3 contains 15 residues. The V gene's germline CDR1 is SGDLS and CDR2 YYNGEE. The junction had 3 bases not matched to a gene; V was cut back by 4 bases and J by 1 base. This CDR3 is CASSFLAGGTDTQYF. Written as DNA, the CDR3 is TGTGCCAGCAGCTTCCTAGCGGGGGGCACAGATACGCAGTATTTT.

The rearrangement uses TRBV10-3 and TRBJ1-1; no clear D gene. This CDR3 region has 13 residues. Germline V gene data show CDR1 as ENHRY and CDR2 as SYGVKD. V lost 0 bases to trimming and J lost 0 bases, with 2 bases between them. The CDR3 DNA is TGTGCCATCAGTGAGTCCATGAACACTGAAGCTTTCTTT. It codes for CAISESMNTEAFF.

The V call is TRBV5-4, the J call TRBJ2-5; the D gene is possibly TRBD1 (5 bases). CDR1 is SGHNT and CDR2 is YYREEE in the germline V gene (reference sequence). Trimming removed 2 bases at V and 5 bases at J, with 13 bases between. CDR3 length equals 14 residues. CDR3 region: CASSLRGFRETQYF. Here the CDR3 DNA reads TGTGCCAGCAGCTTAAGGGGCTTTCGGGAGACCCAGTACTTC.